Included here is one T cell receptor (beta chain) sequence, with context. The length of the CDR3 is 13 residues. V gave up 8 bases and J gave up 7 bases; unmatched junction bases: 6. Germline V gene sequence: CDR1 MNHNY, CDR2 SVGAGI (reference sequence). This record belongs to a study of blood T cell repertoires in COVID-19. Per the original data handling: Estimated nucleated cell counts came from reference gene primer amplification. Only in-frame clones appear in the TCRdb table, and some are missing; sequencing was by immunoSEQ multiplex PCR. That table furnishes V, J and clone size, whereas the DNA furnished D and trimming. The data show over 200,000 clones, more than 75% seen once.

The chain carries TRBV6-6 and TRBJ2-7; 12 nucleotides agree with TRBD1. The clonotype was recovered from a man aged 60 to 69 who had recovered from COVID-19. Sequencing input: peripheral blood. As DNA, the CDR3 is TGTGCCAGCCTCGGGGACAGGGGGCGTGAGCAGTACTTC. Translating it yields CASLGDRGREQYF.